This TCR beta chain comes out of a study of T-cell memory formation after mild COVID-19. In the study overall: Largely donor-specific sequence clusters came from two donors.

General study findings and limits: Clones that contracted clustered mainly in CM and EM if CD4+ and in EMRA if CD8+. Several responding clones turned up in pre-infection memory, indicating that cross-reactive memory may have taken part.

One entry per CDR3 protein, called by TCRdb with MiXCR from the 5' RACE reads. The repertoire holds some 440,000 distinct CDR3 sequences, with approximately 23% as singletons. Many counts were recorded for this clonotype. Antigen: not known. CDR1 SGHRS and CDR2 YFSETQ come from the germline V gene. V lost 3 bases to trimming and J lost 6 bases; unmatched junction nucleotides: 7. This CDR3 has 15 amino acids. The gene calls are TRBV5-1 and TRBJ2-2, with 8 bases aligning to TRBD1. The sequence derives from an adult woman who had mild COVID-19 (a few samples of this study predate the infection). Cell type and time point are not known. Sequenced material: PBMCs or a T cell subset sorted from them (not recorded which). CDR3 DNA sequence: TGCGCCAGCAGCTCCGGGACAGGCGGGCCCGGGGAGCTGTTTTTT. The encoded protein is CASSSGTGGPGELFF.